This TCR beta chain is from a study of blood T cell repertoires in COVID-19 (TCRdb year 2020). General notes on the study: Samples covering the acute and convalescent phases of COVID-19 were provided by collaborators in the United States, Italy and Spain. The material from the prospective study consisted of cDNA or gDNA derived from T cells, B-cell-depleted T cells, or PBMCs. Deeply sampled blood TCRbeta repertoires from subjects exposed to, actively infected with, or recovered from COVID-19 were included in the dataset. The repertoires were released in a freely available public database meant as a resource for research on the immune response to SARS-CoV-2. The samples were drawn from the first 160 participants of the ongoing ImmuneRACE study and from some 1,300 subjects provided by 6 global collaborators. Sample metadata almost always included a de-identified subject ID, COVID-19 status, age in years and sex. Where HLA class I and class II types were available, the types were taken from metadata supplied by the sample provider, not from assay-based typing.

TCRbeta CDR3 regions were amplified from genomic DNA using the immunoSEQ Assay, a bias-controlled multiplex PCR. Per the original workflow: The number of nucleated cells in each sample was estimated by amplification of reference gene primers within the assay. Sequence reads were collapsed and filtered to measure the absolute abundance of every unique TCRbeta CDR3 rearrangement. For each sample, productive Simpson clonality was calculated as the square root of Simpson's diversity index across productive rearrangements. In its TCRdb copy, this immuneACCESS table keeps in-frame sequences only and misses some clones. Where compared with another copy, unresolved V genes explain less than half of these, and the others have no known cause. V and J calls and clone size are those listed in that table; D and trimming were worked out from the DNA. This sample lists around 250,000 clones; around 83% were detected once. The ten largest clonotypes hold roughly 6.7% of the sample.

Study-wide conclusions, independent of this receptor: Clinical and demographic metadata were provided uncurated, with the amount varying by source and participant.

As concerns this clone: No antigen is known for it. Per-base quality was not reported, and no clone a single base away is much larger than it.

In the prospective study, participants were roughly 18 to 100 years old, resided in 24 geographic areas of the United States, and were enrolled through a virtual design. To assign participants to cohorts, the prospective study relied on clinical history that participants themselves reported in a screening survey and a study questionnaire. Exposed participants had been in contact with someone with a PCR-confirmed or clinician-diagnosed COVID-19 case within 2 weeks of study entry. Each participant in the prospective study had whole blood, serum and a nasopharyngeal or oropharyngeal swab collected by mobile phlebotomists. Participants in the prospective study had the option to provide additional blood draws and questionnaires over a roughly 2-month period. Before DNA extraction, blood samples from the prospective study were shipped at room temperature or frozen. From the germline V gene, CDR1 is SGDLS and CDR2 is YYNGEE. The junction shows trimming of 3 bases on V and 6 bases on J, plus 13 bases between the germline ends. There are 15 amino acids in the CDR3, from cysteine to phenylalanine inclusive. Of all the DNA, just the CDR3 is kept, 45 bases in frame from base 1.

The sequence was obtained from a woman between 50 and 59 years old who had been exposed to COVID-19. The V and J genes are TRBV9 and TRBJ1-6; tentative D gene TRBD1, with 6 bases matching. The sample comprised PBMCs or T cells enriched from blood (not recorded which). The nucleotides read TGTGCCAGCAGCGCTCAACAGGACAGTAATTCACCCCTCCACTTT. The encoded protein is CASSAQQDSNSPLHF. Where the CDR3 stops, the reference TRBV9 and TRBJ1-6 genes take over; the full variable domain is DSGVTQTPKHLITATGQRVTLRCSPRSGDLSVYWYQQSLDQGLQFLIQYYNGEERAKGNILERFSAQQFPDLHSELNLSSLELGDSALYFCASSAQQDSNSPLHFGNGTRLTVT.